The 4 T cell receptor beta chains below come from one sample, sequenced in a study of beta chain features in type 1 diabetes. Expressed TCRB transcripts were sequenced because the entire RNA isolate underwent reverse transcription. Profiling relied on immunoSEQ multiplex PCR, and the TCRdb table lists in-frame clones only, not all of them. The sample shows roughly 300,000 clones, approximately 14% of them seen only once. General study results and limits: TCRB CDR3 length was moderately but significantly reduced in all four CD4+ subsets of Type 1 diabetes patients.

Their recognized antigens are unknown. The sequencing sample was made of naive CD4+ T cells from blood. These receptors were obtained from a man between 25 and 39 years old with type 1 diabetes.

A few counts support this clone. This chain uses TRBV4-3 with TRBJ2-1, with 12 bases identical to TRBD2. J lost 6 bases, V lost 3 bases, and 6 bases had no gene match. Germline V lookup: CDR1 LGHNA, CDR2 YSLEER. The CDR3 loop spans 16 amino acids. This CDR3 reads CASSQPLAGGSNEQFF. The CDR3 DNA reads TGCGCCAGCAGCCAGCCACTAGCGGGAGGTTCCAATGAGCAGTTCTTC.

In this sample, this clone turned up a few times. The chain uses TRBV5-4 and TRBJ2-5; TRBD1 is a possible D gene (6 bases). Germline CDR1 SGHNT, CDR2 YYREEE (reference sequence). This CDR3 is built from 13 residues. Deletions cut 4 bases from V and 4 bases from J, with 11 bases between. CDR3 DNA: TGTGCCAGCAGCCGGGACACCTTAGAGACCCAGTACTTC. It codes for CASSRDTLETQYF.

The chain uses TRBV7-2 and TRBJ2-1, with 7 bases lining up with TRBD1. Germline V CDR1 and CDR2: SGHTA, FQGNSA. The CDR3 contains 17 residues. Trimming cost V 4 bases and J 10 bases; bases outside gene matches: 19. The CDR3 loop is CASSYRTGTDVAREQFF. The DNA of the CDR3 is TGTGCCAGCAGCTATAGGACCGGGACAGACGTAGCCAGGGAGCAGTTCTTC.

This clone turned up a few times. V is TRBV9 and J is TRBJ2-1; D is unresolved. Germline V gene sequence: CDR1 SGDLS, CDR2 YYNGEE. Trimming left V 0 bases short and J 8 bases short, with 18 bases between. The CDR3 totals 16 residues. Here the CDR3 DNA reads TGTGCCAGCAGCGTAGCTCCACCGAGCGTGATTGATGAGCAGTTCTTC. Its protein is CASSVAPPSVIDEQFF.